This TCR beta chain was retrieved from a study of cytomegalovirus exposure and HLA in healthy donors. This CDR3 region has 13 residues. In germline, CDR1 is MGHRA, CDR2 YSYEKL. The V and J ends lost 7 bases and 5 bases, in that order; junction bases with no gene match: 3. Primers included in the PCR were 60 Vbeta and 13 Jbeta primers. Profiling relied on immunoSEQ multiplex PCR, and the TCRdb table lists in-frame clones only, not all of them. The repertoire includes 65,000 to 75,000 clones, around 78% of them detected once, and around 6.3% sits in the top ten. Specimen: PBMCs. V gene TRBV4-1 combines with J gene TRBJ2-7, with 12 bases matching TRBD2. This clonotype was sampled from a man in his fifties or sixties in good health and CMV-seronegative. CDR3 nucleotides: TGCGCCAGCAAACTAGCGGGAGGCGACGAGCAGTACTTC. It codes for CASKLAGGDEQYF.